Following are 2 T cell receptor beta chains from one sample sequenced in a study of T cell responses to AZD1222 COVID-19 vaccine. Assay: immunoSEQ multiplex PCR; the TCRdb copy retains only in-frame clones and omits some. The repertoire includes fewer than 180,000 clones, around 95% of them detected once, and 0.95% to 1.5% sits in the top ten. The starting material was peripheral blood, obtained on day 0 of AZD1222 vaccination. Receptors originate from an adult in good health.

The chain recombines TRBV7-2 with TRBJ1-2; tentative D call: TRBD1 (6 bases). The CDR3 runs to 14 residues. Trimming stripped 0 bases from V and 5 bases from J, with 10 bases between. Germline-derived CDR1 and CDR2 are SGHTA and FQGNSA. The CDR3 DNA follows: TGTGCCAGCAGCTTAGCACGGACAGATTATGGCTACACCTTC. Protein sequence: CASSLARTDYGYTF. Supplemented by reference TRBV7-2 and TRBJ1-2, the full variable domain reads GAGVSQSPSNKVTEKGKDVELRCDPISGHTALYWYRQSLGQGLEFLIYFQGNSAPDKSGLPSDRFSAERTGGSVSTLTIQRTQQEDSAVYLCASSLARTDYGYTFGSGTRLTVV.

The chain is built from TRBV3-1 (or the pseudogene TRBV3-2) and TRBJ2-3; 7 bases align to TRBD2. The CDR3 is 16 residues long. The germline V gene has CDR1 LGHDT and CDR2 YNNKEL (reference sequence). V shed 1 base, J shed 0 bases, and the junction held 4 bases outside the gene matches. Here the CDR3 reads CASSQGSSGSTDTQYF. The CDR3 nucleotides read TGTGCCAGCAGCCAAGGATCTAGCGGTAGCACAGATACGCAGTATTTT.